This T cell receptor (beta chain) was documented in a study of blood T cell repertoires in COVID-19. Whole-study context: PBMCs, B-cell-depleted T cells, or T cells provided the cDNA or gDNA that made up the material.

This clone came up once. This CDR3 has 14 amino acids. The germline V gene encodes CDR1 SGHRS and CDR2 YFSETQ. V was pared by 1 base and J by 8 bases, with 15 bases between. The method was immunoSEQ multiplex PCR; TCRdb's version includes in-frame clones alone and lacks a portion of them. The data contain 62,000 or so clones, approximately 86% of them singletons. This TCR was recovered from a woman aged 55-69 years with acute or convalescent COVID-19. The material sequenced was peripheral blood. This chain links TRBV5-1 with TRBJ1-2; D is possibly TRBD1 (6 bases). In DNA, the CDR3 is TGCGCCAGCAGCTTGTACGGTTCAGGGGACGGCTACACCTTC. Residues: CASSLYGSGDGYTF.